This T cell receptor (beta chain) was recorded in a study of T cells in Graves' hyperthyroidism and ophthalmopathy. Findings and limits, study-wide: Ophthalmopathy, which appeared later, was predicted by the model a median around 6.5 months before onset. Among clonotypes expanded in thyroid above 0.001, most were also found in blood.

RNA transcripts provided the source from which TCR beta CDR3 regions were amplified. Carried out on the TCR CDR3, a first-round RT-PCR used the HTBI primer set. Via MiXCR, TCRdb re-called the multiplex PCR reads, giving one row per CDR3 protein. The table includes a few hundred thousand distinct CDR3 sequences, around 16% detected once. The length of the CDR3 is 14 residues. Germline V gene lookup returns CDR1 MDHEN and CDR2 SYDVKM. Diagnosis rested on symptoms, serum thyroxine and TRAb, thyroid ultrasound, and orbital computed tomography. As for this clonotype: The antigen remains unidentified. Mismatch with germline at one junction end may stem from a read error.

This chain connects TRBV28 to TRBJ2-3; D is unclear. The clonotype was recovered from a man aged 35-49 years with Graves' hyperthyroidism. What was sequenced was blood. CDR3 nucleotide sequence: TGTGCCGGCAGTTCCGGCGACAACACAGATACGCAGTATTTT. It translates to CAGSSGDNTDTQYF.